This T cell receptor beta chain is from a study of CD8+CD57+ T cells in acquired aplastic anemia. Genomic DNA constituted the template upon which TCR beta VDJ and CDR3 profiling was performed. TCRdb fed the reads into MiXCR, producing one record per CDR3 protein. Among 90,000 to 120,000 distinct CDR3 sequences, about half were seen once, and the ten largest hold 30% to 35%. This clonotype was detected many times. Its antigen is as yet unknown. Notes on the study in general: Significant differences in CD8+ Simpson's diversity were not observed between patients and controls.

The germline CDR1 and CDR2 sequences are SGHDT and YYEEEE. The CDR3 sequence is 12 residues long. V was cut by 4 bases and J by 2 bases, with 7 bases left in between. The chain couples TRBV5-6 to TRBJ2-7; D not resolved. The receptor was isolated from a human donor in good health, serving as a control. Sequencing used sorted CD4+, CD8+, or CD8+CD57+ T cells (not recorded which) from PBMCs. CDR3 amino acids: CASSANTYEQYF. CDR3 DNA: TGTGCCAGCAGCGCAAACACCTACGAGCAGTACTTC.